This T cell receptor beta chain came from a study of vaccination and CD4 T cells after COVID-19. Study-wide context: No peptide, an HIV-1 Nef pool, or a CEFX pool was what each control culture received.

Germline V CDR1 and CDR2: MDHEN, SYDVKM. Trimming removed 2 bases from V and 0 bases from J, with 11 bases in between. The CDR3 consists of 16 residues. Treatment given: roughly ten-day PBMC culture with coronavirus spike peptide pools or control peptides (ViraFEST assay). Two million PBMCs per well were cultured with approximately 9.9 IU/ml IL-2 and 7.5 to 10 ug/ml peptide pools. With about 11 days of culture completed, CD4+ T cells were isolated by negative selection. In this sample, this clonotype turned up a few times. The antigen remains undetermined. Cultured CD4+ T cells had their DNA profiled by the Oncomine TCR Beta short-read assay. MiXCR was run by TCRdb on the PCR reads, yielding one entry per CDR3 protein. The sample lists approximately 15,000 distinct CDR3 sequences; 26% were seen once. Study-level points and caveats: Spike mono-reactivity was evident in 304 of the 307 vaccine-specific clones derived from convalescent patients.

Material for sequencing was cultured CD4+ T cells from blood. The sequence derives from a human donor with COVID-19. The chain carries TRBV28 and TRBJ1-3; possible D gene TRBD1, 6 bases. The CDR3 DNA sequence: TGTGCCAGCAGTTTAGCAGGGGCAATCTCTGGAAACACCATATATTTT. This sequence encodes CASSLAGAISGNTIYF.